Shown below are 9 T cell receptor beta chains from a single sample sequenced in a study of cytomegalovirus exposure and HLA in healthy donors. The PCR used 60 Vbeta and 13 Jbeta primers. TCRdb's copy holds only in-frame clones and misses some; the assay was immunoSEQ multiplex PCR. The repertoire consists of 85,000 to 100,000 clones, with 78% occurring once and the leading ten covering approximately 4%. Source material: PBMCs. The receptors originated from a woman between 35 and 50 years old in good health and CMV-seropositive.

The CDR3 DNA sequence: TGTGCCAGCAGTTTAGCGGGGTGGGACTACGAGCAGTACTTC. Protein product: CASSLAGWDYEQYF. The genes are TRBV27 and TRBJ2-7; a possible D gene is TRBD2 (6 bases). Trimming removed 2 bases at V and 3 bases at J, with 11 bases between. Per the germline V gene, CDR1 is MNHEY and CDR2 is SMNVEV (reference sequence). The CDR3 runs 14 residues.

This chain uses TRBV30 with TRBJ2-3; 7 bases are shared with TRBD2. The trim removed 2 bases at V and 2 bases at J, leaving 19 bases unmatched. CDR1 and CDR2 (germline): GTSNPN, SVGIG (reference sequence). This CDR3 is 19 amino acids long. This chain's CDR3 is CAWSKLGAGVVFLTDTQYF. In DNA form, the CDR3 reads TGTGCCTGGAGTAAACTGGGCGCGGGAGTTGTCTTCCTCACAGATACGCAGTATTTT.

This rearrangement joins TRBV6-1 to TRBJ1-5; D remains ambiguous. Trimming stripped 6 bases from V and 3 bases from J, with 9 bases between. Germline CDR1 and CDR2: MNHNS and SASEGT. This CDR3 contains 13 residues. The CDR3 spells CASRKEFNQPQHF. The CDR3 DNA is TGTGCCAGCAGAAAGGAGTTCAATCAGCCCCAGCATTTT.

This clone has a handful of counts. The chain combines TRBV9 with TRBJ2-3, with D uncertain. The germline gives CDR1 SGDLS, CDR2 YYNGEE. The CDR3 consists of 11 residues. Trimming cost V 5 bases and J 3 bases, with 4 bases left between them. The CDR3 region has the DNA TGTGCCAGCAGTACAACAGATACGCAGTATTTT. It specifies CASSTTDTQYF.

This sequence joins TRBV5-4 and TRBJ2-7; no clear D gene. Germline CDR1 and CDR2: SGHNT and YYREEE (reference sequence). This CDR3 contains 17 residues. The V gene lost 0 bases and the J gene lost 0 bases, with 16 bases spanning the gap. CDR3 sequence: CASSLGAVAPSSYEQYF. DNA for the CDR3: TGTGCCAGCAGCTTGGGTGCAGTGGCCCCTAGCTCCTACGAGCAGTACTTC.

The J gene is TRBJ2-2, the V gene TRBV19, with 7 positions matching TRBD2. With 6 bases clipped from V and 6 bases from J, the junction kept 7 bases outside the gene matches. Germline-derived CDR1 and CDR2 are LNHDA and SQIVND (reference sequence). This CDR3 contains 14 residues. CDR3 sequence reads: CASRGRGLAGELFF. DNA of the CDR3: TGTGCCAGTAGAGGGAGGGGTCTTGCCGGGGAGCTGTTTTTT.

The chain is built from TRBV9 and TRBJ2-3; D gene unclear. Trimming left V 0 bases short and J 2 bases short, with 13 bases between. Germline V gene sequence: CDR1 SGDLS, CDR2 YYNGEE. The CDR3 sequence is 16 residues long. CDR3 nucleotides: TGTGCCAGCAGCGTAGAAGGCGGTTCGATCACAGATACGCAGTATTTT. Encoded protein: CASSVEGGSITDTQYF.

The genes are TRBV4-1 and TRBJ1-5; D might be TRBD1 (5 bases). Per the germline V gene, CDR1 is MGHRA and CDR2 is YSYEKL. The CDR3 length is 14 residues. Between the trimmed V and J ends, which lost 4 bases and 2 bases, there was a span of 9 bases. The CDR3 DNA sequence: TGCGCCAGCAGCCCCACGGGGGGCAATCAGCCCCAGCATTTT. Protein product: CASSPTGGNQPQHF.

The chain uses TRBV15 and TRBJ2-5; the D gene is possibly TRBD2 (5 bases). The CDR3 runs to 16 residues. CDR1 LNHNV and CDR2 YYDKDF come from the germline V gene (reference sequence). Trimming pared 6 bases from V and 1 base from J, leaving 18 bases between. The CDR3 here is CATRTLLGALQETQYF. CDR3 coding DNA: TGTGCCACCAGAACTTTATTGGGAGCCCTCCAAGAGACCCAGTACTTC. The variable domain in full, completed from reference TRBV15 and TRBJ2-5, reads DAMVIQNPRYQVTQFGKPVTLSCSQTLNHNVMYWYQQKSSQAPKLLFHYYDKDFNNEADTPDNFQSRRPNTSFCFLDIRSPGLGDTAMYLCATRTLLGALQETQYFGPGTRLLVL.